The source of this TCR beta chain is a study of blood T cell repertoires in COVID-19. Study overall: PBMCs, B-cell-depleted T cells, or T cells were the source of the cDNA or gDNA that made up the material.

Original processing methods: Amplifying reference gene primers gave estimates of nucleated cell counts. The table came from immunoSEQ multiplex PCR; TCRdb's copy has only in-frame clones and leaves some out. V and J calls and clone size come straight from that table; D and trimming were deduced from the DNA. Here the sample spans approximately 140,000 clones, roughly 90% being singletons. From germline, CDR1 is LNHDA and CDR2 SQIVND (reference sequence). CDR3 length equals 14 residues. V gave up 3 bases and J gave up 6 bases, with 15 bases separating them. Material for sequencing was peripheral blood. The clonotype originates from a man aged 70 or older with active COVID-19. This sequence joins TRBV19 and TRBJ2-7; D may be TRBD1 (6 bases). The CDR3 sequence is CASSIAQGVAEQYF. Written as DNA, the CDR3 is TGTGCCAGTAGTATCGCACAGGGAGTGGCCGAGCAGTACTTC.